The 14 T cell receptor beta chains listed next were all sequenced from one sample in a study of Tregs in tolerant kidney transplant recipients. Some clones are missing from TCRdb's copy, which holds only in-frame ones; the method was immunoSEQ multiplex PCR. The sample records more than 60,000 clones, 80% to 90% being singletons. The sample consisted of Tregs from blood, taken before the transplant. The receptors shown here come from a human donor who received a combined kidney and bone marrow transplant.

The chain couples TRBV7-8 to TRBJ2-2; either TRBD1 or TRBD2 may supply D (5 bases each). Germline V gene sequence: CDR1 SGHVS, CDR2 FQNEAQ. This CDR3 has 15 amino acids. Trimming pared 3 bases from V and 0 bases from J, leaving 8 bases between. CDR3 protein: CASSFQGPNTGELFF. As DNA, the CDR3 is TGTGCCAGCAGCTTTCAGGGACCGAACACCGGGGAGCTGTTTTTT.

The chain joins TRBV7-9 to TRBJ2-7, with D hard to call. CDR1 SEHNR and CDR2 FQNEAQ come from the germline V gene (reference sequence). The ends were cut back, 5 bases at V and 0 bases at J, with 8 bases in the middle. This CDR3 has 13 residues. The CDR3 sequence is CASSVSSSYEQYF. CDR3 nucleotide sequence: TGTGCCAGCAGCGTGAGTAGCTCCTACGAGCAGTACTTC.

The chain recombines TRBV9 with TRBJ2-2; 7 positions match TRBD1. The ends lost 0 bases at V and 0 bases at J; junction bases unmatched: 8. Germline CDR1 is SGDLS and CDR2 is YYNGEE. The CDR3 covers 18 residues. CDR3 sequence (DNA): TGTGCCAGCAGCGTAGCTCTAGTGGGACAGCCGAACACCGGGGAGCTGTTTTTT. This encodes CASSVALVGQPNTGELFF.

This clone occurred a few times. The chain employs TRBV18 and TRBJ2-2; D remains ambiguous. Trimming took 1 base from V and 10 from J, leaving 10 bases between them. The germline CDR1 and CDR2 sequences are KGHSH and LQKENI. This CDR3 has 13 residues. The CDR3, as DNA: TGTGCCAGCTCACCACGGGGAAGAGAGGAGCTGTTTTTT. Translation: CASSPRGREELFF. The variable domain in full, completed from reference TRBV18 and TRBJ2-2, reads NAGVMQNPRHLVRRRGQEARLRCSPMKGHSHVYWYRQLPEEGLKFMVYLQKENIIDESGMPKERFSAEFPKEGPSILRIQQVVRGDSAAYFCASSPRGREELFFGEGSRLTVL.

This clone was counted between two and nine times. The chain couples TRBV7-2 to TRBJ2-7; unclear D gene. The V gene lost 5 bases and the J gene lost 0 bases, with 5 bases spanning the gap. Per the germline V gene, CDR1 is SGHTA and CDR2 is FQGNSA. The CDR3 is 12 residues long. The CDR3, as DNA: TGTGCCAGCAGCCCCTACTCCTACGAGCAGTACTTC. Its translation: CASSPYSYEQYF. Full variable domain (missing parts from reference TRBV7-2 and TRBJ2-7): GAGVSQSPSNKVTEKGKDVELRCDPISGHTALYWYRQSLGQGLEFLIYFQGNSAPDKSGLPSDRFSAERTGGSVSTLTIQRTQQEDSAVYLCASSPYSYEQYFGPGTRLTVT.

The chain recombines TRBV28 with TRBJ2-5, with D possibly being TRBD2 (7 bases). Germline lookup yields CDR1 MDHEN and CDR2 SYDVKM. Trimming took 5 bases from V and 3 from J, leaving 16 bases between them. The CDR3 consists of 15 residues. The CDR3 is CASSPLGGPKETQYF. CDR3 DNA sequence: TGTGCCAGCAGTCCCCTCGGGGGGCCAAAAGAGACCCAGTACTTC.

The chain couples TRBV5-1 to TRBJ2-5; D gene unclear. The CDR3 runs to 13 residues. CDR1 is SGHRS, CDR2 YFSETQ, per germline. The V gene lost 0 bases and the J gene lost 2 bases, with 5 bases spanning the gap. Here the CDR3 DNA reads TGCGCCAGCAGCTTGGGCGTTCAAGAGACCCAGTACTTC. Residues: CASSLGVQETQYF. The entire variable domain, with the rest obtained from reference TRBV5-1 and TRBJ2-5, is as follows: KAGVTQTPRYLIKTRGQQVTLSCSPISGHRSVSWYQQTPGQGLQFLFEYFSETQRNKGNFPGRFSGRQFSNSRSEMNVSTLELGDSALYLCASSLGVQETQYFGPGTRLLVL.

A single count supports this clone. The rearrangement links TRBV6-6 to TRBJ1-6; D unresolved. Trimming took 8 bases from V and 8 from J, leaving 13 bases between them. The CDR3 consists of 13 residues. The germline gives CDR1 MNHNY, CDR2 SVGAGI (reference sequence). Here the CDR3 reads CASLRTWDSPLHF. Written as DNA, the CDR3 is TGTGCCAGCTTAAGGACGTGGGATTCACCCCTCCACTTT.

This clone showed up just once. The V gene is TRBV7-9, the J gene TRBJ1-4; D uncertain. Germline V gives CDR1 SEHNR, CDR2 FQNEAQ (reference sequence). V was cut by 3 bases and J by 8 bases, with 10 bases left in between. The CDR3 length is 13 residues. Here the CDR3 DNA reads TGTGCCAGCAGCTTCTCAGGCAGCGAAAAACTGTTTTTT. Its translation: CASSFSGSEKLFF.

The chain joins TRBV4-1 to TRBJ1-5; 7 nucleotides line up with TRBD1. V gave up 4 bases and J gave up 0 bases; unmatched junction bases: 6. The CDR3 consists of 16 residues. Germline assignment: CDR1 MGHRA and CDR2 YSYEKL. The CDR3 bases are TGCGCCAGCAGCCCTCTAGGGACAGATAGCAATCAGCCCCAGCATTTT. Its protein is CASSPLGTDSNQPQHF.

The chain recombines TRBV2 with TRBJ1-6; 7 positions agree with TRBD1. Germline trimming cut 7 bases from V and 1 base from J; bases unmatched to any gene: 4. The CDR3 loop spans 15 amino acids. Germline assignment: CDR1 SNHLY and CDR2 FYNNEI. The CDR3: CASTATGSYNSPLHF. DNA of the CDR3: TGTGCCAGCACCGCGACAGGGTCCTATAATTCACCCCTCCACTTT.

The chain uses TRBV11-2 and TRBJ2-7; 9 bases are shared with TRBD2. There are 15 residues in the CDR3. Germline trimming cut 6 bases from V and 6 bases from J; bases unmatched to any gene: 12. In germline, CDR1 is SGHAT, CDR2 FQNNGV. CDR3 residues: CASSRLAGGWSEQYF. CDR3 sequence (DNA): TGTGCCAGCAGTCGATTGGCGGGAGGGTGGAGCGAGCAGTACTTC.

The chain links TRBV2 to TRBJ2-1; 12 bases are a match to TRBD2. This CDR3 has 14 amino acids. The germline gives CDR1 SNHLY, CDR2 FYNNEI. J gave up 6 bases and V 6 bases, and 3 bases lay outside the gene matches. Here the CDR3 DNA reads TGTGCCAGCAGCAGACTAGCGGGGGCCAATGAGCAGTTCTTC. This gives the protein CASSRLAGANEQFF.

The chain couples TRBV7-9 to TRBJ2-5; possibly TRBD1 for D (5 bases). The DNA end lines up better with TRBJ2-7; the J call may be wrong. Germline V gene data show CDR1 as SEHNR and CDR2 as FQNEAQ (reference sequence). CDR3 length equals 13 residues. CDR3 nucleotides: TGTGCCAGCAGCTTAGTTGGGGCCTTCGAGCAGTACTTC. This gives the protein CASSLVGAFEQYF.